Listed here are 20 T cell receptor beta chains from one sample, sequenced in a study of molecular identifiers for immune sequencing clone quantification. In TCRdb, the PCR reads were re-called with MiXCR into one record per CDR3 protein. This repertoire shows about half a million distinct CDR3 sequences, around 23% found once; its top ten account for roughly 0.77%. The specimen sequenced was naive CD8+ T cells from blood, with Jurkat cell RNA spiked in. The subset: FACS-sorted CD8+CD4-CCR7+CD45RA+ naive T cells. These receptors all stem from a human donor in good health. Some libraries in this study had Jurkat cell RNA spiked in.

CDR3 nucleotide sequence: TGCGCCAGCAGCCAGATAGCAGGTTGGCGTGGCTACACCTTC. The encoded protein is CASSQIAGWRGYTF. The J gene is TRBJ1-2, the V gene TRBV4-1, with D unresolved. Trimming took off 3 bases at V and 7 bases at J, with 15 bases between the two ends. CDR3 length: 14 amino acids. Germline V gene lookup returns CDR1 MGHRA and CDR2 YSYEKL.

In this sample, this clonotype turned up many times. The chain links TRBV4-1 to TRBJ1-5, with unresolved D. The germline CDR1 and CDR2 sequences are MGHRA and YSYEKL. The V and J ends lost 4 bases and 2 bases respectively, with 15 bases between them. CDR3 length equals 16 residues. The CDR3 nucleotides are TGCGCCAGCAGCCTACAAGGAACTTGGGGCAATCAGCCCCAGCATTTT. This codes for CASSLQGTWGNQPQHF.

This clonotype was observed many times. The CDR3 nucleotides are TGTGCCAGCAGTTACGAGGCTACTCGGGAGCAGTACTTC. The encoded protein is CASSYEATREQYF. The rearrangement joins TRBV6-5 to TRBJ2-7; no reliable D call. Germline V gives CDR1 MNHEY, CDR2 SVGAGI. This CDR3 is built from 13 residues. V was clipped by 2 bases and J by 7 bases, with 12 bases between them.

The rearrangement links TRBV4-3 to TRBJ2-7; 7 bases match TRBD1. V trimming: 6 bases; J trimming: 4 bases; junction bases outside the gene matches: 12. This CDR3 comprises 15 residues. CDR1 and CDR2 (germline): LGHNA, YSLEER. CDR3 DNA sequence: TGCGCCAGCAGTCTTTCCGGGACAGAAAAATACGAGCAGTACTTC. It is translated as CASSLSGTEKYEQYF.

The V call is TRBV1, the J call TRBJ1-5. TRBV1 has pseudogene status. This CDR3 is built from 18 residues. CDR3: CTSSQDIGSQAHNQPQHF. CDR3 DNA: TGCACCAGCAGCCAAGATATTGGGAGTCAGGCCCACAATCAGCCCCAGCATTTT.

V is TRBV11-2 and J is TRBJ2-7; 7 bases line up with TRBD1. The V and J ends lost 4 bases and 3 bases, in that order; junction bases with no gene match: 9. The CDR3 sequence is 15 residues long. Germline CDR1 SGHAT, CDR2 FQNNGV. The CDR3, as DNA: TGTGCCAGCAGCTATTTTCCGGGACAGAGCTACGAGCAGTACTTC. Residues: CASSYFPGQSYEQYF.

V is TRBV20-1 and J is TRBJ2-7; D may be TRBD1 or TRBD2 (5 bases each). Per germline, CDR1 DFQATT and CDR2 SNEGSKA (reference sequence). This CDR3 region has 12 residues. V lost 0 bases and J lost 9, with 12 bases in between. The CDR3: CSAREEGTVQYF. The CDR3 nucleotides read TGCAGTGCTAGAGAAGAGGGGACGGTGCAGTACTTC.

Many counts were recorded for this clonotype. The genes are TRBV29-1 and TRBJ1-1, with a tentative D call TRBD1 (5 bases). V was shortened by 6 bases and J by 4 bases, with 18 bases between the two germline ends. The CDR3 runs to 14 residues. Germline CDR1 and CDR2: SQVTM and ANQGSEA. The CDR3 region is CSVPNPPGGTEAFF. The DNA of the CDR3 is TGCAGCGTCCCCAACCCCCCGGGGGGCACTGAAGCTTTCTTT.

Concerning this clonotype: One end of the junction varies from germline; a read error may be responsible. The gene calls are TRBV28 and TRBJ1-1; no clear D gene. The V gene's germline CDR1 is MDHEN and CDR2 SYDVKM. This CDR3 has 14 amino acids. CDR3: CASSLGRGNAEAFF. In DNA, the CDR3 is TGTGCCAGCAGTTTAGGGCGCGGGAACGCTGAAGCTTTCTTT.

With regard to this clonotype: One junction end disagrees with the germline gene, perhaps due to a read error. This CDR3 is CANSLLAGGSTDTQYF. The CDR3 nucleotides are TGTGCCAACAGCTTATTGGCGGGGGGAAGCACAGATACGCAGTATTTT. The gene calls are TRBV7-2 and TRBJ2-3; 8 bases are a match to TRBD2. The CDR3 has 16 residues. CDR1 is SGHTA, CDR2 FQGNSA, per germline.

Here the CDR3 reads CASSHGQINTEAFF. The DNA of the CDR3 is TGTGCCAGTAGTCATGGACAGATTAACACTGAAGCTTTCTTT. V usage is TRBV19 and J usage is TRBJ1-1; a possible D gene is TRBD1 (6 bases). This CDR3 spans 14 amino acids. CDR1 and CDR2 from the germline V gene are LNHDA and SQIVND (reference sequence). V was cut by 5 bases and J by 2 bases, with 12 bases left in between.

This clonotype was seen more than once but under ten times. The chain has TRBV20-1 and TRBJ1-3; D is perhaps TRBD1 (5 bases). Trimming stripped 2 bases from V and 0 bases from J, with 14 bases between. CDR1 and CDR2 (germline): DFQATT, SNEGSKA (reference sequence). The CDR3 spans 16 residues. This CDR3 reads CSARRLGTSSGNTIYF. CDR3 bases: TGCAGTGCTAGAAGGCTCGGGACCAGCTCTGGAAACACCATATATTTT.

This clonotype has more than one count but fewer than ten. J is TRBJ2-3 and V is TRBV20-1, with 12 positions matching TRBD2. The CDR3 sequence is 15 residues long. Germline V gene sequence: CDR1 DFQATT, CDR2 SNEGSKA (reference sequence). After removal of 6 bases from V and 4 bases from J, the junction contained 8 bases not matched to a gene. The CDR3 DNA follows: TGCAGTGCGCAGCTAGCGGGGGGGCCCCCAGATACGCAGTATTTT. Translation gives CSAQLAGGPPDTQYF.

The rearrangement uses TRBV19 and TRBJ1-2; D unclear. The CDR3 runs to 18 residues. V was clipped by 2 bases and J by 6 bases, with 25 bases between them. Germline CDR1 LNHDA, CDR2 SQIVND (reference sequence). Written as DNA, the CDR3 is TGTGCCAGTAGTATATATTATAGGCGGACTCCAGACTTTAATGGCTACACCTTC. The encoded protein is CASSIYYRRTPDFNGYTF.

This rearrangement joins TRBV30 to TRBJ2-3; D may be TRBD2 (6 bases). Trimming cost V 1 base and J 0 bases, with 17 bases left between them. The CDR3 covers 17 residues. From germline, CDR1 is GTSNPN and CDR2 SVGIG (reference sequence). The CDR3 DNA follows: TGTGCCTGGAGTGGTTGGAGGGGAGAAGCTAGCACAGATACGCAGTATTTT. This codes for CAWSGWRGEASTDTQYF.

CDR3: CASSGGLRTYEQYF. Written as DNA, the CDR3 is TGTGCCAGTAGTGGCGGACTCAGGACCTACGAGCAGTACTTC. The genes are TRBV19 and TRBJ2-7; TRBD2 is a possible D gene (5 bases). CDR1 LNHDA and CDR2 SQIVND come from the germline V gene (reference sequence). This CDR3 comprises 14 residues. Trimming pared 5 bases from V and 2 bases from J, leaving 13 bases between.

V gene TRBV19 combines with J gene TRBJ1-1, with D perhaps TRBD1 (5 bases). The germline V and J ends were trimmed by 5 bases and 5 bases, with 27 bases remaining between them. Germline V gene lookup returns CDR1 LNHDA and CDR2 SQIVND (reference sequence). The CDR3 totals 18 residues. The CDR3 reads CASSPGLIRQTTGTEAFF. CDR3 in DNA: TGTGCCAGTAGTCCAGGGCTAATACGCCAGACTACTGGTACTGAAGCTTTCTTT.

The chain combines TRBV6-6 with TRBJ1-1; D is perhaps TRBD1 (6 bases). V was trimmed by 8 bases and J by 1 base, leaving 11 bases between them. The germline gives CDR1 MNHNY, CDR2 SVGAGI (reference sequence). The CDR3 loop spans 13 amino acids. The CDR3 is CASHTGKNTEAFF. The CDR3 DNA reads as TGTGCCAGCCATACAGGGAAGAACACTGAAGCTTTCTTT.

This chain connects TRBV12-3 or TRBV12-4 to TRBJ1-4, with 11 bases lining up with TRBD1. The V segment lost 6 bases and the J segment 8 bases; nucleotides outside the gene matches: 8. The CDR3 contains 15 residues. This chain's CDR3 is CASRSGTGGWEKLFF. In DNA form, the CDR3 reads TGTGCCAGCAGGAGCGGGACAGGGGGGTGGGAAAAACTGTTTTTT.

This chain uses TRBV27 with TRBJ1-5, with TRBD1 matching over 7 bases. After removal of 6 bases from V and 1 base from J, the junction contained 6 bases not matched to a gene. CDR1 MNHEY and CDR2 SMNVEV come from the germline V gene (reference sequence). This CDR3 region has 15 residues. This chain's CDR3 is CASRIGTASNQPQHF. DNA of the CDR3: TGTGCCAGCAGAATCGGGACAGCAAGCAATCAGCCCCAGCATTTT.